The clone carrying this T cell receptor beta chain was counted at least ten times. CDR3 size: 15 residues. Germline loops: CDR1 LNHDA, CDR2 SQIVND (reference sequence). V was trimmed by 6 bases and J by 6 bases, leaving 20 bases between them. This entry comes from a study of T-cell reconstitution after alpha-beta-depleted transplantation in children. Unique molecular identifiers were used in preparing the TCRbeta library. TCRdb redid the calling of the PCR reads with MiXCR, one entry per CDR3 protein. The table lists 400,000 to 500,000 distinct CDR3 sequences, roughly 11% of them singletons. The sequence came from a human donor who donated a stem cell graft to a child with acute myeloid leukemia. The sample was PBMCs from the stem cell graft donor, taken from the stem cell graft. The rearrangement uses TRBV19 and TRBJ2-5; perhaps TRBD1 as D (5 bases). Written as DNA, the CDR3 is TGTGCCAGTAGCCAGGGAACCCCGCCCGGAAAGACCCAGTACTTC. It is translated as CASSQGTPPGKTQYF. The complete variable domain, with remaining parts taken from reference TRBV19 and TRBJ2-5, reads DGGITQSPKYLFRKEGQNVTLSCEQNLNHDAMYWYRQDPGQGLRLIYYSQIVNDFQKGDIAEGYSVSREKKESFPLTVTSAQKNPTAFYLCASSQGTPPGKTQYFGPGTRLLVL.